Listed below are T cell receptor beta chains from one sample, sequenced in a study of T cells after yellow fever vaccination. TCRdb re-called the 5' RACE reads with MiXCR, one entry per CDR3 protein. The sample lists tens of thousands of distinct CDR3 sequences, roughly 5.6% occurring once. The sample in question was PBMCs, either bulk or a sorted T-cell subset (CD4+, CD8+, memory, or dextramer-sorted; not recorded which), obtained roughly seven weeks after the first yellow fever vaccination. These receptors all stem from a young man who received the YFV17D yellow fever vaccine. The CDR3 runs from the conserved cysteine through the conserved F or W. The D gene is left open where the match is weak. Each size is how often the clone was seen (once, few, many) or a class if it is expanded.

TRBD2	many	TRBV3-1	TRBJ2-5	TGTGCCAGCAGCCTCGGGACTAGCGGGTTACAAGAGACCCAGTACTTC	CASSLGTSGLQETQYF
TRBD2	many	TRBV15	TRBJ2-5	TGTGCCACCAGTAATAGCGGGGGGAGCCTTCGGACCCAGTACTTC	CATSNSGGSLRTQYF
NA	many	TRBV5-1	TRBJ1-6	TGCGCCAGCAGAGTCGGGCCCAACGCTGCTAATTCACCCCTCCACTTT	CASRVGPNAANSPLHF
NA	many	TRBV29-1	TRBJ2-1	TGCAGCGTTAGCCCCCCCCTAGGAGTAAACAATGAGCAGTTCTTC	CSVSPPLGVNNEQFF
TRBD1	many	TRBV20-1	TRBJ1-6	TGCAGTGCGTGGACAGGGGCCGAGAGTTCACCCCTCCACTTT	CSAWTGAESSPLHF
TRBD1	many	TRBV30	TRBJ2-5	TGTGCCTGGGACAGGGGGGAGACCCAGTACTTC	CAWDRGETQYF
TRBD1	many	TRBV7-6	TRBJ2-1	TGTGCCAGCAGCTTAAACGACAGGGGTAGCAATGAGCAGTTCTTC	CASSLNDRGSNEQFF
NA	many	TRBV7-6	TRBJ2-1	TGTGCCAGCAGCTTACCGCAGCTTGGCGAGCAGTTCTTC	CASSLPQLGEQFF
NA	many	TRBV28	TRBJ2-2	TGTGCCAGCAGTTCTCGGGGTTATGGGATAGGGGAGCTGTTTTTT	CASSSRGYGIGELFF
TRBD1	many	TRBV20-1	TRBJ2-1	TGCAGTGCTACCTCCCTGGACAGGGAACCTTTATCACTGGGCAATGAGCAGTTCTTC	CSATSLDREPLSLGNEQFF
NA	many	TRBV12-3/TRBV12-4	TRBJ1-2	TGTGCCAGCAGGGGACGTGGGGCCCTCTATGGCTACACCTTC	CASRGRGALYGYTF
TRBD2	many	TRBV7-9	TRBJ2-1	TGTGCCAGCAGCACCCAAGTGGGGGGGAGGCGATACAATGAGCAGTTCTTC	CASSTQVGGRRYNEQFF
NA	medium-sized	TRBV7-2	TRBJ2-3	TGTGCCAGCAGTCTAGCGTCTAGCACAGATACGCAGTATTTT	CASSLASSTDTQYF